This T cell receptor (beta chain) was captured in a study of tumour-infiltrating T cells in Burkitt lymphoma. Study-wide context: Survival, overall and progression-free, tracked with productive clonality.

This clone was counted only a few times. Looked up from germline, CDR1 is LNHDA and CDR2 is SQIVND (reference sequence). The CDR3 is 15 amino acids. With 5 bases clipped from V and 2 bases from J, the junction kept 6 bases outside the gene matches. Here immunoSEQ multiplex PCR was the method, and the copy in TCRdb shows in-frame clones only, minus some. Of some 5,500 clones listed, more than 7.5% are singletons. The sequence was collected from a human donor with diffuse large B-cell lymphoma. The sequenced sample consisted of tumor tissue. The chain is built from TRBV19 and TRBJ1-5; TRBD1 agrees at 7 bases. The CDR3 sequence is CASSATGMGNQPQHF. CDR3 in DNA: TGTGCCAGTAGTGCGACAGGGATGGGCAATCAGCCCCAGCATTTT.